The source of this T cell receptor (beta chain) is a study of OX40 agonist ivuxolimab in advanced cancers. Details on this clone: Its antigen remains unknown. Other DNA sequences in this sample translate to the same CDR3.

The CDR3 is made up of 15 amino acids. The germline V and J ends were trimmed by 0 bases and 1 base, with 10 bases remaining between them. From germline, CDR1 is MNHEY and CDR2 SMNVEV (reference sequence). Findings and caveats of the study: Averaged across samples, CD8+ T cells carried more expanded clones than CD4+ did.

Libraries were prepared by immunoSEQ multiplex PCR; TCRdb keeps only in-frame clonotypes and omits some of them. Of under 25,000 clones in the sample, approximately 91% were seen once. The source of this sequence is an adult with an advanced solid tumor such as melanoma, head and neck, liver or kidney cancer. The sample in question was CD4+ or CD8+ T cells sorted from blood, obtained in a trial of the OX40 agonist ivuxolimab. V is TRBV27 and J is TRBJ2-7, with D maybe TRBD2 (6 bases). The CDR3 DNA reads as TGTGCCAGCAGTTTATCGGGGACTGGTTCCTACGAGCAGTACTTC. As protein: CASSLSGTGSYEQYF.